Shown below are 32 T cell receptor beta chains from a single sample sequenced in a study of shared clonotypes between healthy human individuals. The assay was immunoSEQ multiplex PCR, and TCRdb's table has in-frame clones only and misses some. This table has roughly 2 million clones, nearly 97% appearing once. The sample consisted of naive CD4+ T cells sorted from blood. Indicated subset: CD45RA+ positively selected. Receptor source: a man aged 18-30 years in good health.

The V and J genes are TRBV5-4 and TRBJ2-7; TRBD2 matches at 8 bases. Germline V gene lookup returns CDR1 SGHNT and CDR2 YYREEE (reference sequence). J gave up 9 bases and V 6 bases, and 5 bases lay outside the gene matches. The CDR3 sequence is 11 residues long. The CDR3 here is CASTSGGVQYF. The DNA for the CDR3 is TGTGCCAGCACGTCCGGGGGGGTGCAGTACTTC.

The chain is built from TRBV9 and TRBJ2-3, with TRBD2 as a possible D gene (6 bases). The V end was cut by 5 bases, the J end by 2 bases, with 12 bases between. CDR1 and CDR2 (germline): SGDLS, YYNGEE. There are 14 residues in the CDR3. The CDR3 sequence is CASSSGLTTDTQYF. The CDR3 DNA reads TGTGCCAGCAGTTCTGGACTAACCACAGATACGCAGTATTTT.

The table lists this clone with a count of one. The chain combines TRBV25-1 with TRBJ1-2; the D gene is possibly TRBD1 (6 bases). The V and J ends lost 1 base and 4 bases respectively, with 19 bases between them. The CDR3 runs to 17 residues. Germline V gives CDR1 MGHDK, CDR2 SYGVNS. The CDR3: CASSEFSAGRGSYGYTF. The CDR3 DNA follows: TGTGCCAGCAGTGAATTTTCGGCTGGGAGGGGGAGCTATGGCTACACCTTC.

The CDR3 protein is CASSLRIRAVQETQYF. The CDR3 DNA follows: TGTGCCAGCAGCTTAAGGATTCGGGCAGTACAAGAGACCCAGTACTTC. The chain is built from TRBV7-2 and TRBJ2-5; D unclear. V was cut by 2 bases and J by 2 bases, with 15 bases left in between. The V gene's germline CDR1 is SGHTA and CDR2 FQGNSA. CDR3 length: 16 residues.

The V call is TRBV11-2, the J call TRBJ2-7; D tentatively reads TRBD1 or TRBD2 (5 bases each). Germline V lookup: CDR1 SGHAT, CDR2 FQNNGV. There are 16 residues in the CDR3. V gave up 5 bases and J gave up 3 bases, with 20 bases separating them. CDR3 amino acids: CASSALLGLGSYEQYF. The CDR3 DNA sequence: TGTGCCAGCAGCGCCCTATTGGGGCTGGGGAGCTACGAGCAGTACTTC. The entire variable domain, with the rest obtained from reference TRBV11-2 and TRBJ2-7, is as follows: EAGVAQSPRYKIIEKRQSVAFWCNPISGHATLYWYQQILGQGPKLLIQFQNNGVVDDSQLPKDRFSAERLKGVDSTLKIQPAKLEDSAVYLCASSALLGLGSYEQYFGPGTRLTVT.

The rearrangement links TRBV6-5 to TRBJ1-1; maybe TRBD1 (5 bases). The CDR3 sequence is 14 residues long. Trimming pared 5 bases from V and 1 base from J, leaving 11 bases between. The V gene's germline CDR1 is MNHEY and CDR2 SVGAGI. CDR3 sequence (DNA): TGTGCCAGCAGTAACGATAGGGGGAACACTGAAGCTTTCTTT. Translated: CASSNDRGNTEAFF.

The V and J genes are TRBV27 and TRBJ1-2, with D possibly TRBD1 on 5 matching bases. V lost 6 bases to trimming and J lost 8 bases, with 19 bases between them. CDR3 length: 14 residues. The germline gives CDR1 MNHEY, CDR2 SMNVEV (reference sequence). In DNA, the CDR3 is TGTGCCAGCAGCCGAATACAGGCCCAACGGGGCTACACCTTC. It is translated as CASSRIQAQRGYTF.

The CDR3 spells CASSFRAGGERRSLYEQYF. CDR3 coding DNA: TGTGCCAGCAGCTTCCGGGCAGGGGGTGAAAGACGTTCCTTGTACGAGCAGTACTTC. V and J are TRBV7-9 and TRBJ2-7; the match to TRBD1 covers 7 bases. V shed 3 bases, J shed 4 bases, and the junction held 21 bases outside the gene matches. The germline gives CDR1 SEHNR, CDR2 FQNEAQ (reference sequence). There are 19 residues in the CDR3.

The gene calls are TRBV7-2 and TRBJ2-5; D gene ambiguous. V gave up 1 base and J gave up 5 bases, with 14 bases separating them. The CDR3 loop spans 15 amino acids. Per germline, CDR1 SGHTA and CDR2 FQGNSA. This chain's CDR3 is CASSLVGSVGETQYF. CDR3 nucleotide sequence: TGTGCCAGCAGCTTAGTCGGCTCTGTGGGGGAGACCCAGTACTTC.

This clone has just one count. This chain links TRBV5-1 with TRBJ1-4; TRBD1 is a possible D gene (5 bases). Germline lookup yields CDR1 SGHRS and CDR2 YFSETQ. V was clipped by 3 bases and J by 8 bases, with 14 bases between them. This CDR3 has 14 amino acids. The CDR3 nucleotides are TGCGCCAGCAGCTGGGACCCCTTGGGCGAAAAACTGTTTTTT. Residues: CASSWDPLGEKLFF.

The chain employs TRBV10-3 and TRBJ2-1, with a weak D call TRBD2 (6 bases). V shed 10 bases and J shed 8 bases, with 21 bases lying between them. The germline CDR1 and CDR2 sequences are ENHRY and SYGVKD. There are 14 residues in the CDR3. The chain's CDR3 is CATTEGPNRHEQFF. The CDR3 nucleotides are TGTGCCACCACGGAGGGCCCAAATCGCCATGAGCAGTTCTTC.

This chain joins TRBV18 and TRBJ2-6, with D perhaps matching TRBD2 (6 bases). Trimming left V 2 bases short and J 4 bases short, with 9 bases between. CDR3 length: 15 residues. Germline lookup yields CDR1 KGHSH and CDR2 LQKENI. The CDR3 DNA follows: TGTGCCAGCTCACCAGGAGGGCTCGGGGCCAACGTCCTGACTTTC. Translation: CASSPGGLGANVLTF.

This clone was counted a few times. The same CDR3 also results from other DNA sequences found in this sample. The chain is built from TRBV19 and TRBJ2-1; no reliable D call. Germline CDR1 and CDR2: LNHDA and SQIVND (reference sequence). Trimming took off 3 bases at V and 0 bases at J, with 9 bases between the two ends. The CDR3 consists of 15 residues. This chain's CDR3 is CASSIGRSSYNEQFF. In DNA form, the CDR3 reads TGTGCCAGTAGTATTGGTAGGAGCTCCTACAATGAGCAGTTCTTC.

The gene calls are TRBV18 and TRBJ2-7; the match to TRBD1 covers 9 bases. The V segment lost 2 bases and the J segment 6 bases; nucleotides outside the gene matches: 5. The CDR3 runs to 14 residues. The germline V gene has CDR1 KGHSH and CDR2 LQKENI. The CDR3 DNA sequence: TGTGCCAGCTCACCATCAAGGACAGGGGTCGAGCAGTACTTC. This encodes CASSPSRTGVEQYF. Full variable domain (rest looked up from reference TRBV18 and TRBJ2-7): NAGVMQNPRHLVRRRGQEARLRCSPMKGHSHVYWYRQLPEEGLKFMVYLQKENIIDESGMPKERFSAEFPKEGPSILRIQQVVRGDSAAYFCASSPSRTGVEQYFGPGTRLTVT.

The rearrangement links TRBV19 to TRBJ2-5; maybe TRBD2 (6 bases). This CDR3 has 15 amino acids. V was cut by 3 bases and J by 0 bases, with 11 bases left in between. Germline assignment: CDR1 LNHDA and CDR2 SQIVND (reference sequence). CDR3 residues: CASSIGGSYQETQYF. In DNA form, the CDR3 reads TGTGCCAGTAGTATTGGGGGGTCTTACCAAGAGACCCAGTACTTC.

The chain's CDR3 is CASSSTAYNEQFF. The CDR3 region has the DNA TGTGCCAGCAGCTCGACAGCGTACAATGAGCAGTTCTTC. The chain joins TRBV11-3 to TRBJ2-1, with D possibly being TRBD1 (5 bases). Trimming pared 4 bases from V and 4 bases from J, leaving 8 bases between. CDR3 length: 13 residues. Germline CDR1 reads SGHNT; CDR2 reads YENEEA.

This chain joins TRBV10-2 and TRBJ1-5; the D gene is possibly TRBD1 (5 bases). The CDR3 spans 14 residues. V was cut by 6 bases and J by 0 bases, with 9 bases left in between. Germline CDR1 is WSHSY and CDR2 is SAAADI. CDR3 DNA sequence: TGCGCCAGCAGGGGCAGGGATAGCAATCAGCCCCAGCATTTT. This gives the protein CASRGRDSNQPQHF.

The genes are TRBV10-2 and TRBJ2-2, with D perhaps TRBD1 or TRBD2 (5 bases each). Germline V gene data show CDR1 as WSHSY and CDR2 as SAAADI. Trimming stripped 6 bases from V and 2 bases from J, with 13 bases between. This CDR3 is built from 15 residues. The CDR3 here is CASSKRDRNTGELFF. As DNA, the CDR3 is TGCGCCAGCAGCAAGAGGGACCGCAACACCGGGGAGCTGTTTTTT.

V is TRBV25-1 and J is TRBJ1-2; TRBD1 matches 7 bases. The CDR3 spans 16 residues. CDR1 is MGHDK and CDR2 is SYGVNS in the germline V gene. With 1 base clipped from V and 3 bases from J, the junction kept 8 bases outside the gene matches. The CDR3 reads CASSESGTEPYYGYTF. CDR3 coding DNA: TGTGCCAGCAGTGAATCGGGGACAGAGCCGTACTATGGCTACACCTTC.

The chain recombines TRBV5-5 with TRBJ2-3; TRBD1 matches at 8 bases. V trimming: 1 base; J trimming: 3 bases; junction bases outside the gene matches: 4. The CDR3 consists of 15 residues. Germline CDR1 reads SGHKS; CDR2 reads YYEKEE (reference sequence). CDR3 residues: CASSLSGGGTDTQYF. CDR3 nucleotide sequence: TGTGCCAGCAGCTTGTCAGGGGGCGGGACAGATACGCAGTATTTT.

The chain uses TRBV11-2 and TRBJ2-7; 14 nucleotides match TRBD2. CDR3 length: 17 residues. Per germline, CDR1 SGHAT and CDR2 FQNNGV. Unmatched junction bases numbered 9, after V lost 4 bases and J lost 4 bases. CDR3: CASSSPGTSGRGYEQYF. The CDR3 DNA is TGTGCCAGCAGCTCCCCAGGGACTAGCGGGAGAGGGTACGAGCAGTACTTC.

The J gene is TRBJ1-2, the V gene TRBV25-1; TRBD1 agrees at 11 bases. The CDR3 spans 14 residues. Germline CDR1 MGHDK, CDR2 SYGVNS. The junction had 8 bases not matched to a gene; V was cut back by 6 bases and J by 8 bases. This CDR3 reads CASRRGQGESGYTF. The CDR3 nucleotides read TGTGCCAGCAGGAGGGGACAGGGGGAGTCGGGCTACACCTTC.

The rearrangement joins TRBV5-1 to TRBJ1-1; D uncertain. This CDR3 contains 12 residues. Trimming took off 0 bases at V and 7 bases at J, with 7 bases between the two ends. Germline V CDR1 and CDR2: SGHRS, YFSETQ. The CDR3 DNA is TGCGCCAGCAGCTTGGCCGGGATTGAAGCTTTCTTT. Translation gives CASSLAGIEAFF. Filled out from reference TRBV5-1 and TRBJ1-1, the complete variable domain reads KAGVTQTPRYLIKTRGQQVTLSCSPISGHRSVSWYQQTPGQGLQFLFEYFSETQRNKGNFPGRFSGRQFSNSRSEMNVSTLELGDSALYLCASSLAGIEAFFGQGTRLTVV.

The gene calls are TRBV30 and TRBJ1-6; D may be TRBD1 (6 bases). The CDR3 covers 18 residues. Per the germline V gene, CDR1 is GTSNPN and CDR2 is SVGIG (reference sequence). V was trimmed by 2 bases and J by 2 bases, leaving 19 bases between them. CDR3 loop: CAWSPLRTGRTYNSPLHF. As DNA, the CDR3 is TGTGCCTGGAGTCCCCTTCGCACAGGGAGAACCTATAATTCACCCCTCCACTTT.

The rearrangement links TRBV11-2 to TRBJ2-5; D may be TRBD2 (6 bases). Per germline, CDR1 SGHAT and CDR2 FQNNGV. V gave up 1 base and J gave up 9 bases, with 9 bases separating them. This CDR3 has 12 amino acids. The CDR3 DNA follows: TGTGCCAGCAGCTTAGCCCCGGGGGCCCAGTACTTC. Encoded protein: CASSLAPGAQYF.

CDR3 protein: CASGLAGGYEQYF. As DNA, the CDR3 is TGTGCTAGTGGTTTGGCCGGGGGCTACGAGCAGTACTTC. The J gene is TRBJ2-7, the V gene TRBV12-5; maybe TRBD2 (6 bases). The length of the CDR3 is 13 residues. Germline lookup yields CDR1 LGHNT and CDR2 FRNRAP. Deletions cut 1 base from V and 3 bases from J, with 7 bases between.

The rearrangement uses TRBV7-2 and TRBJ2-4; 7 nucleotides agree with TRBD2. J gave up 8 bases and V 0 bases, and 7 bases lay outside the gene matches. Germline values: CDR1 SGHTA, CDR2 FQGNSA. The CDR3 spans 15 residues. CDR3 region: CASSLARTRGDIQYF. For the CDR3, the DNA is TGTGCCAGCAGCTTAGCCAGGACACGGGGGGACATTCAGTACTTC.

In regard to this clone: This specimen includes other DNA sequences encoding the same CDR3. The chain joins TRBV5-1 to TRBJ1-6, with D unresolved. CDR1 is SGHRS and CDR2 is YFSETQ in the germline V gene. The V gene lost 2 bases and the J gene lost 0 bases, with 6 bases spanning the gap. CDR3 size: 15 residues. Here the CDR3 DNA reads TGCGCCAGCAGCTTAGGGAGCTCCTATAATTCACCCCTCCACTTT. Residues: CASSLGSSYNSPLHF.

As regards this clone: Other DNA sequences in the same sample also yield this CDR3. V and J are TRBV27 and TRBJ1-2; maybe TRBD1 (6 bases). V was shortened by 3 bases and J by 3 bases, with 11 bases between the two germline ends. The CDR3 has 14 residues. CDR1 and CDR2 from the germline V gene are MNHEY and SMNVEV (reference sequence). CDR3: CASSFRGGHYGYTF. The CDR3 nucleotides read TGTGCCAGCAGTTTCAGGGGAGGGCACTATGGCTACACCTTC.

This clone has only one observation. The genes are TRBV25-1 and TRBJ2-1; the D call may be TRBD1 or TRBD2 (5 bases each). The V gene's germline CDR1 is MGHDK and CDR2 SYGVNS. The CDR3 runs 17 residues. The germline V and J ends were trimmed by 8 bases and 5 bases, with 25 bases remaining between them. DNA for the CDR3: TGTGCCAGCCTTCCACCCTCGGGGCGGCCATTGAACAATGAGCAGTTCTTC. As protein: CASLPPSGRPLNNEQFF.

The chain has TRBV19 and TRBJ1-6, with D hard to call. Trimming took 2 bases from V and 4 from J, leaving 6 bases between them. The CDR3 length is 14 residues. From germline, CDR1 is LNHDA and CDR2 SQIVND (reference sequence). The CDR3 DNA reads as TGTGCCAGTAGTATATTGGCATATAATTCACCCCTCCACTTT. Amino acids: CASSILAYNSPLHF.

J is TRBJ2-7 and V is TRBV10-3, with D possibly being TRBD1 (5 bases). V lost 8 bases to trimming and J lost 1 base, with 15 bases between them. Germline CDR1 and CDR2: ENHRY and SYGVKD. This CDR3 comprises 14 residues. CDR3 residues: CAIRGAVESYEQYF. The DNA of the CDR3 is TGTGCCATCCGTGGGGCAGTAGAGTCCTACGAGCAGTACTTC.